The 15 T cell receptor beta chains listed next were all sequenced from one sample in a study of CD8 T cells in Susac syndrome. A quantity of roughly 0.5 to 1 ug RNA underwent reverse transcription using random hexamers. TCRdb fed the immunoSEQ multiplex PCR reads into MiXCR, producing one record per CDR3 protein. The sample lists some 180,000 distinct CDR3 sequences, about 94% occurring once. Sample: CD4+ T cells from PBMCs. The receptor set was obtained from a human donor in good health.

The genes are TRBV9 and TRBJ2-5; D unresolved. Germline lookup yields CDR1 SGDLS and CDR2 YYNGEE. Trimming took 2 bases from V and 0 from J, leaving 8 bases between them. The CDR3 sequence is 14 residues long. The CDR3 protein is CASSVGLNQETQYF. Here the CDR3 DNA reads TGTGCCAGCAGCGTCGGGCTTAACCAAGAGACCCAGTACTTC.

The CDR3 nucleotides are TGTGCCAGCAGTTCGGGACTAGCGGGCACCTACAATGAGCAGTTCTTC. It encodes CASSSGLAGTYNEQFF. The chain couples TRBV28 to TRBJ2-1, with 12 bases lining up with TRBD2. Germline CDR1 reads MDHEN; CDR2 reads SYDVKM. Trimming removed 4 bases from V and 2 bases from J; junction bases left unmatched: 3. This CDR3 comprises 16 residues.

The CDR3 sequence is CASSQLGLEQYF. In DNA, the CDR3 is TGTGCCAGCAGCCAATTAGGGCTCGAGCAGTACTTC. This chain joins TRBV3-1 and TRBJ2-7; D gene uncertain. V was cut by 2 bases and J by 6 bases, with 8 bases left in between. CDR3 length equals 12 residues. Germline V CDR1 and CDR2: LGHDT, YNNKEL (reference sequence).

J is TRBJ2-3 and V is TRBV30; maybe TRBD2 (7 bases). The CDR3 has 14 residues. Germline V lookup: CDR1 GTSNPN, CDR2 SVGIG (reference sequence). V lost 2 bases and J lost 5, with 14 bases in between. CDR3 sequence reads: CAWSPEGGKDTQYF. CDR3 nucleotide sequence: TGTGCCTGGAGTCCCGAGGGGGGGAAAGATACGCAGTATTTT.

The V and J genes are TRBV14 and TRBJ2-3; D is unresolved. The length of the CDR3 is 12 residues. Trimming shortened V by 4 bases and J by 2 bases, and 4 bases separated the two germline ends. CDR1 is SGHDN and CDR2 is FVKESK in the germline V gene. The CDR3 DNA reads as TGTGCCAGCAGCCCCTACACAGATACGCAGTATTTT. Protein product: CASSPYTDTQYF.

V and J are TRBV5-1 and TRBJ2-5; D unclear. CDR1 is SGHRS and CDR2 is YFSETQ in the germline V gene. Deletions cut 1 base from V and 2 bases from J, with 12 bases between. The CDR3 is made up of 15 amino acids. CDR3 DNA: TGCGCCAGCAGCTTGCTCCCCTTACCTCAAGAGACCCAGTACTTC. Translated: CASSLLPLPQETQYF.

This clonotype was observed a handful of times. The J gene is TRBJ1-1, the V gene TRBV6-5; D not certain. Trimming stripped 10 bases from V and 0 bases from J, with 12 bases between. Germline V gives CDR1 MNHEY, CDR2 SVGAGI. There are 13 residues in the CDR3. DNA for the CDR3: TGTGCCACCTCGAGGGTTATGAACACTGAAGCTTTCTTT. This sequence encodes CATSRVMNTEAFF.

This rearrangement joins TRBV29-1 to TRBJ1-5; D perhaps matches TRBD1 (5 bases). The CDR3 contains 13 residues. V shed 0 bases and J shed 7 bases, with 10 bases lying between them. CDR1 SQVTM and CDR2 ANQGSEA come from the germline V gene. Written as DNA, the CDR3 is TGCAGCGTTGAAGATGCGGGACGCCAGCCCCAGCATTTT. It specifies CSVEDAGRQPQHF.

V and J are TRBV29-1 and TRBJ2-3; D not resolved. This CDR3 has 12 residues. In germline, CDR1 is SQVTM, CDR2 ANQGSEA. V was clipped by 1 base and J by 4 bases, with 6 bases between them. CDR3 nucleotides: TGCAGCGTTGAAGGTGGCGCAGATACGCAGTATTTT. This translates into CSVEGGADTQYF.

The chain combines TRBV29-1 with TRBJ1-1; D perhaps matches TRBD1 (6 bases). V was pared by 7 bases and J by 1 base, with 13 bases between. The CDR3 runs 13 residues. CDR1 is SQVTM, CDR2 ANQGSEA, per germline. The CDR3 DNA sequence: TGCAGCGCCCGAGGACAGACGAACACTGAAGCTTTCTTT. Its translation is CSARGQTNTEAFF.

The chain employs TRBV3-1 and TRBJ2-1; 9 bases fit TRBD2. Germline lookup yields CDR1 LGHDT and CDR2 YNNKEL (reference sequence). Trimming took 2 bases from V and 7 from J; bases not matched to a gene: 6. The CDR3 contains 15 residues. The CDR3 DNA reads as TGTGCCAGCAGCCAATCTAGCGGGATAGGGAATGAGCAGTTCTTC. The encoded protein is CASSQSSGIGNEQFF.

Only a few counts were recorded for this clonotype. The chain carries TRBV18 and TRBJ2-1, with 7 bases matching TRBD2. The CDR3 has 15 residues. With V trimmed by 2 bases and J by 2 bases, 3 bases remained unmatched. Germline-derived CDR1 and CDR2 are KGHSH and LQKENI. CDR3 bases: TGTGCCAGCTCACCAACGCGGGGGACCTACAATGAGCAGTTCTTC. Protein: CASSPTRGTYNEQFF.

This clonotype was picked up one time. V gene TRBV6-5 combines with J gene TRBJ1-1, with D unclear. CDR1 is MNHEY and CDR2 is SVGAGI in the germline V gene. This CDR3 contains 11 residues. V lost 9 bases and J lost 7, with 12 bases in between. The CDR3 sequence is CASGRESEAFF. In DNA, the CDR3 is TGTGCCAGTGGTCGCGAGAGTGAAGCTTTCTTT.

V gene TRBV29-1 combines with J gene TRBJ2-1; 7 positions match TRBD1. The length of the CDR3 is 12 residues. The V and J ends lost 5 bases and 6 bases, in that order; junction bases with no gene match: 4. The germline CDR1 and CDR2 sequences are SQVTM and ANQGSEA. The CDR3 sequence: CSVMTGFNEQFF. The CDR3 coding sequence is TGCAGCGTTATGACAGGGTTCAATGAGCAGTTCTTC.

This clonotype was seen a single time. The CDR3 nucleotides are TGTGCCAGCAGCCCCCGGGGACTAGCGGGGAACAATGAGCAGTTCTTC. It is translated as CASSPRGLAGNNEQFF. The chain employs TRBV7-3 and TRBJ2-1; 13 bases fit TRBD2. Trimming took 5 bases from V and 5 from J; bases not matched to a gene: 6. The germline gives CDR1 SGHTA, CDR2 FQGTGA. The CDR3 runs 16 residues.